The present T cell receptor (beta chain) was sequenced within a study of cytomegalovirus exposure and HLA in healthy donors. The wider study: Most genotyped donors, about four fifths of 398, had Caucasian-associated genetic ancestry.

It was with 60 Vbeta and 13 Jbeta primers that the PCR ran. Clones were sequenced by immunoSEQ multiplex PCR, and TCRdb holds only the in-frame ones, with some missing. The sample includes about 180,000 clones, 70% to 80% of them seen just once. The CDR3 sequence is 15 residues long. Germline CDR1 and CDR2: ENHRY and SYGVKD. Trimming took off 7 bases at V and 0 bases at J, with 14 bases between the two ends. V is TRBV10-3 and J is TRBJ2-3; no clear D gene. What was sequenced was PBMCs. The sequence was obtained from a man younger than 30 in good health and CMV-seronegative. CDR3 sequence reads: CAINPRRLSTDTQYF. The CDR3 DNA reads TGTGCCATCAATCCGCGGCGACTTAGCACAGATACGCAGTATTTT.